This entry lists 17 T cell receptor beta chains sequenced from one sample in a study of beta chain features in type 1 diabetes. Regarding the study as a whole: In every one of the four CD4+ subsets, TCRB CDR3s were moderately but significantly shorter in Type 1 diabetes patients.

Reverse transcribing all isolated RNA meant expressed TCRB transcripts were sequenced. Sequenced by immunoSEQ multiplex PCR; TCRdb stores in-frame clones only, minus some. The sample includes about 120,000 clones, 16% of them seen just once. No antigen is known for these receptors. Sequenced input: central memory CD4+ T cells from blood. Receptor source: a man under 40 with type 1 diabetes.

V and J are TRBV2 and TRBJ1-2; no definite D call. The CDR3 loop spans 10 amino acids. V was pared by 6 bases and J by 6 bases, with 5 bases between. Germline loops: CDR1 SNHLY, CDR2 FYNNEI. For the CDR3, the DNA is TGTGCCAGCAGAGACGATGGCTACACCTTC. Protein product: CASRDDGYTF.

The genes are TRBV30 and TRBJ1-5; D unresolved. CDR3 length: 12 amino acids. The germline V gene has CDR1 GTSNPN and CDR2 SVGIG (reference sequence). Trimming removed 0 bases at V and 6 bases at J, with 6 bases between. CDR3 protein: CAWSVLGQPQHF. The CDR3 DNA reads as TGTGCCTGGAGTGTACTGGGTCAGCCCCAGCATTTT.

This clone occurred a few times. The chain combines TRBV29-1 with TRBJ2-7, with a tentative D call TRBD2 (5 bases). The germline CDR1 and CDR2 sequences are SQVTM and ANQGSEA. The CDR3 totals 12 residues. The V end was cut by 4 bases, the J end by 2 bases, with 9 bases between. CDR3 DNA: TGCAGCGTTGGGGAGAATACCTACGAGCAGTACTTC. It translates to CSVGENTYEQYF.

This clone showed up just a few times. The chain has TRBV29-1 and TRBJ2-1, with a tentative D call TRBD2 (7 bases). CDR1 SQVTM and CDR2 ANQGSEA come from the germline V gene. V was trimmed by 3 bases and J by 7 bases, leaving 13 bases between them. The CDR3 length is 13 residues. The CDR3 region is CSVDGGARNEQFF. As DNA, the CDR3 is TGCAGCGTTGATGGGGGGGCCCGTAATGAGCAGTTCTTC.

This chain uses TRBV5-6 with TRBJ2-7; no reliable D call. This CDR3 is built from 16 residues. Trimming took 4 bases from V and 2 from J, leaving 19 bases between them. Per germline, CDR1 SGHDT and CDR2 YYEEEE. As DNA, the CDR3 is TGTGCCAGCAGCAATTGGCTTGGCACAACGACCTACGAGCAGTACTTC. Amino acids: CASSNWLGTTTYEQYF.

This clone has a handful of counts. The V and J genes are TRBV9 and TRBJ2-5; the D gene is possibly TRBD1 (5 bases). Germline V lookup: CDR1 SGDLS, CDR2 YYNGEE. This CDR3 has 15 amino acids. Deletions cut 1 base from V and 4 bases from J, with 14 bases between. The CDR3 coding sequence is TGTGCCAGCAGCGTAACAGGAGTTGAAGGAGAGACCCAGTACTTC. Translated, it gives CASSVTGVEGETQYF. Looking up the rest from reference TRBV9 and TRBJ2-5 gives the full variable domain: DSGVTQTPKHLITATGQRVTLRCSPRSGDLSVYWYQQSLDQGLQFLIQYYNGEERAKGNILERFSAQQFPDLHSELNLSSLELGDSALYFCASSVTGVEGETQYFGPGTRLLVL.

This clone showed up just a few times. The chain recombines TRBV4-2 with TRBJ1-6; D is possibly TRBD1 (5 bases). The ends were cut back, 4 bases at V and 4 bases at J, with 8 bases in the middle. CDR3 length: 14 amino acids. Germline V lookup: CDR1 LGHNA, CDR2 YNFKEQ. The CDR3 reads CASSPGRYNSPLHF. The CDR3 nucleotides are TGTGCCAGCAGCCCGGGACGGTATAATTCACCCCTCCACTTT.

V gene TRBV4-3 combines with J gene TRBJ2-2; 8 nucleotides match TRBD1. J was trimmed by 5 bases and V by 4 bases; bases with no gene match: 6. Germline V gives CDR1 LGHNA, CDR2 YSLEER. The CDR3 covers 15 residues. CDR3 sequence reads: CASSPDRGWTGELFF. CDR3 coding DNA: TGCGCCAGCAGCCCCGACAGGGGCTGGACCGGGGAGCTGTTTTTT.

The gene calls are TRBV5-6 and TRBJ2-6, with unresolved D. This CDR3 is 15 amino acids long. V lost 3 bases and J 2 bases, leaving 9 bases between the germline ends. Germline V gene sequence: CDR1 SGHDT, CDR2 YYEEEE. This chain's CDR3 is CASSYRAAGANVLTF. CDR3 nucleotide sequence: TGTGCCAGCAGCTACCGGGCAGCTGGGGCCAACGTCCTGACTTTC.

This clone was found a few times. The chain recombines TRBV14 with TRBJ2-1; 9 nucleotides agree with TRBD1. Per germline, CDR1 SGHDN and CDR2 FVKESK. With 3 bases clipped from V and 6 bases from J, the junction kept 9 bases outside the gene matches. The CDR3 covers 16 residues. CDR3 nucleotides: TGTGCCAGCAGCCACCGGGCCGGGACAGGGCGCAATGAGCAGTTCTTC. Residues: CASSHRAGTGRNEQFF. Together with reference TRBV14 and TRBJ2-1, the CDR3 gives the full variable domain: EAGVTQFPSHSVIEKGQTVTLRCDPISGHDNLYWYRRVMGKEIKFLLHFVKESKQDESGMPNNRFLAERTGGTYSTLKVQPAELEDSGVYFCASSHRAGTGRNEQFFGPGTRLTVL.

The rearrangement uses TRBV18 and TRBJ2-5, with D possibly being TRBD2 (5 bases). The CDR3 consists of 12 residues. Deletions cut 3 bases from V and 3 bases from J, with 5 bases between. In germline, CDR1 is KGHSH, CDR2 LQKENI. The CDR3 DNA sequence: TGTGCCAGCTCACCCGGGGAAGAGACCCAGTACTTC. Its translation is CASSPGEETQYF.

This clone was seen a few times. The chain is built from TRBV18 and TRBJ2-3; 8 positions match TRBD2. The CDR3 sequence is 15 residues long. Germline V gives CDR1 KGHSH, CDR2 LQKENI. V lost 2 bases to trimming and J lost 2 bases; unmatched junction nucleotides: 3. The CDR3 protein is CASSPERGLTDTQYF. CDR3 DNA: TGTGCCAGCTCACCAGAGCGGGGGCTCACAGATACGCAGTATTTT.

Many counts were recorded for this clone. The chain has TRBV7-9 and TRBJ2-3; 7 bases fit TRBD2. CDR1 is SEHNR and CDR2 is FQNEAQ in the germline V gene (reference sequence). The CDR3 loop spans 15 amino acids. Unmatched junction bases numbered 6, after V lost 5 bases and J lost 1 base. The DNA of the CDR3 is TGTGCCAGCAGCGAGGGTCTAGCGGGCACAGATACGCAGTATTTT. It encodes CASSEGLAGTDTQYF.

This clone was found a few times. The CDR3 loop is CASSLGEPRSGYTF. The DNA for the CDR3 is TGTGCCAGCAGCTTAGGGGAGCCTCGGAGTGGCTACACCTTC. The chain recombines TRBV7-2 with TRBJ1-2; D ambiguous. V lost 1 base and J lost 7, with 13 bases in between. The length of the CDR3 is 14 residues. Germline CDR1 and CDR2: SGHTA and FQGNSA.

This clone was detected a few times. The chain links TRBV18 to TRBJ2-1, with 9 bases identical to TRBD1. Germline values: CDR1 KGHSH, CDR2 LQKENI. V dropped 3 bases and J dropped 12; count of bases not matched to a gene: 12. The CDR3 extends over 15 amino acids. This CDR3 reads CASSPGQGFSAGQFF. CDR3 DNA sequence: TGTGCCAGCTCACCGGGACAGGGTTTTTCCGCTGGGCAGTTCTTC.

This clone was seen more than once but under ten times. The chain uses TRBV14 and TRBJ2-7; TRBD1 aligns across 11 bases. The CDR3 runs to 15 residues. J was trimmed by 5 bases and V by 0 bases; bases with no gene match: 3. CDR1 and CDR2 (germline): SGHDN, FVKESK. This chain's CDR3 is CASSQEGTGGHEQYF. The CDR3 DNA follows: TGTGCCAGCAGCCAAGAAGGGACAGGGGGACACGAGCAGTACTTC.

This chain links TRBV9 with TRBJ2-5; TRBD2 is a possible D gene (7 bases). Germline CDR1 reads SGDLS; CDR2 reads YYNGEE. Trimming removed 4 bases at V and 1 base at J, with 17 bases between. The CDR3 loop spans 16 amino acids. This chain's CDR3 is CASSPGGPAPQETQYF. CDR3 nucleotide sequence: TGTGCCAGCAGCCCCGGGGGGCCCGCCCCCCAAGAGACCCAGTACTTC.